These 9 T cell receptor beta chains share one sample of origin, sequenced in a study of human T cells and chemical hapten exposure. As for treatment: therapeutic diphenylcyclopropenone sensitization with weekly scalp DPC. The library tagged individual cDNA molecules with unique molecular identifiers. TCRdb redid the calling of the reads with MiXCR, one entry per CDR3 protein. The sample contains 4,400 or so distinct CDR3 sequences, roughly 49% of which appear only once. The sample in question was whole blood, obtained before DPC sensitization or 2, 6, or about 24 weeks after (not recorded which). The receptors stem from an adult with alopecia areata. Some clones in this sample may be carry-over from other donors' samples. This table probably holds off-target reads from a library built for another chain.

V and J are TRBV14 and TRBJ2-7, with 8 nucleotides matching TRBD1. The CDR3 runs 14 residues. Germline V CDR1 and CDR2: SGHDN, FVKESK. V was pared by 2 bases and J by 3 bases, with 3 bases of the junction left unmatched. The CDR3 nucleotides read TGTGCCAGCAGCCAACAGGGGGCTAACTACGAGCAGTACTTC. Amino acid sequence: CASSQQGANYEQYF.

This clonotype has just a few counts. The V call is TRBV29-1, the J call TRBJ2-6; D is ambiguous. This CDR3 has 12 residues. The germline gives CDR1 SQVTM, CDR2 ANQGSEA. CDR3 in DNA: TGCAGTTCCCTGGAGGGGGCCAACGTCCTGACTTTC. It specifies CSSLEGANVLTF.

CDR3 nucleotides: TGTGCCAGCAGCTTATCAGTTCCCGGGGAGCTGTTTTTT. As protein: CASSLSVPGELFF. The V call is TRBV11-2, the J call TRBJ2-2; D gene unclear. Germline lookup yields CDR1 SGHAT and CDR2 FQNNGV. With 2 bases removed from V and 6 bases from J, the gap between germline ends came to 7 bases. This CDR3 spans 13 amino acids.

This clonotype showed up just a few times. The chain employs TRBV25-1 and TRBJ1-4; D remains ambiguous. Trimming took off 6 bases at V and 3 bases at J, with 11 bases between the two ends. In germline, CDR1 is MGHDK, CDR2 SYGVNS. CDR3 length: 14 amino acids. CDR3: CASRRATANEKLFF. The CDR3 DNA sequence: TGTGCCAGCAGAAGGGCGACGGCTAATGAAAAACTGTTTTTT.

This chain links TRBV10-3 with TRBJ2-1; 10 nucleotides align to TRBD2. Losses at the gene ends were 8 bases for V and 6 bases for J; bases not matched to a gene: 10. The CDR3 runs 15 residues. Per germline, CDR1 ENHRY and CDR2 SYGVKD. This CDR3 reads CAISSGRGSGNEQFF. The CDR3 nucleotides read TGTGCCATCTCTAGCGGGAGAGGGTCGGGCAATGAGCAGTTCTTC.

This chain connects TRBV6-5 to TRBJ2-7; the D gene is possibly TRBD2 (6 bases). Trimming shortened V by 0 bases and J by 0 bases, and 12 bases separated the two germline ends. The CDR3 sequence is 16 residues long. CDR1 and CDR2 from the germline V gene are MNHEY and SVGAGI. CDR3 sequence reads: CASSYSAEGNSYEQYF. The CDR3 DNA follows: TGTGCCAGCAGTTACTCAGCGGAGGGGAACTCCTACGAGCAGTACTTC.

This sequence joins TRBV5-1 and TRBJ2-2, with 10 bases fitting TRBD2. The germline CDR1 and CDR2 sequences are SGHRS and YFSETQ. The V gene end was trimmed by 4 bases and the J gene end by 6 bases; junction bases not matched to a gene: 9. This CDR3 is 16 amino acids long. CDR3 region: CASSPRTSGQAGELFF. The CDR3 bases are TGCGCCAGCAGCCCCCGGACTAGCGGACAAGCCGGGGAGCTGTTTTTT. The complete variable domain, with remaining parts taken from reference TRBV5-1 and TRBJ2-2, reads KAGVTQTPRYLIKTRGQQVTLSCSPISGHRSVSWYQQTPGQGLQFLFEYFSETQRNKGNFPGRFSGRQFSNSRSEMNVSTLELGDSALYLCASSPRTSGQAGELFFGEGSRLTVL.

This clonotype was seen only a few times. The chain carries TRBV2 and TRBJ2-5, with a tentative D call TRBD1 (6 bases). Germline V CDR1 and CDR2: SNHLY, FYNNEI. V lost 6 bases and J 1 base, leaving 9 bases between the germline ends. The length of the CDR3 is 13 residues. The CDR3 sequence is CASSPDSQETQYF. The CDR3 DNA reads TGTGCCAGCAGCCCGGACAGCCAAGAGACCCAGTACTTC. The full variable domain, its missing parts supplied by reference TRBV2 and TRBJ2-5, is EPEVTQTPSHQVTQMGQEVILRCVPISNHLYFYWYRQILGQKVEFLVSFYNNEISEKSEIFDDQFSVERPDGSNFTLKIRSTKLEDSAMYFCASSPDSQETQYFGPGTRLLVL.

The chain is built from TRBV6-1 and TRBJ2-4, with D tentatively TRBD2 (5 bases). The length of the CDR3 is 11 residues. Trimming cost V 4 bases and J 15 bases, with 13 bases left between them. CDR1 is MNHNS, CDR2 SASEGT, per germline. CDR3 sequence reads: CASSVMTGRYF. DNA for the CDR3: TGTGCCAGCAGTGTCATGACGGGAAGGTACTTC.